This passage covers 3 T cell receptor beta chains from one sample sequenced in a study of blood T cell repertoires in COVID-19. TCRdb's table, derived via immunoSEQ multiplex PCR, lists solely in-frame clones and lacks some. This repertoire shows hundreds of thousands of clones, about 85% found once; its top ten account for approximately 1.9%. The specimen was PBMCs or T cells enriched from blood (not recorded which). The origin of the receptors is a woman in her twenties or thirties who had been exposed to COVID-19.

The genes are TRBV6-5 and TRBJ2-3, with D uncertain. V gave up 0 bases and J gave up 3 bases, with 7 bases separating them. The germline V gene encodes CDR1 MNHEY and CDR2 SVGAGI. The CDR3 spans 14 residues. The CDR3 DNA reads as TGTGCCAGCAGTTACTCGTACAAAACAGATACGCAGTATTTT. The encoded protein is CASSYSYKTDTQYF.

CDR3 nucleotides: TGTGCCAGCAGCTTAGGGGGAGATAAATACACAGATACGCAGTATTTT. It encodes CASSLGGDKYTDTQYF. The genes are TRBV7-2 and TRBJ2-3; a possible D gene is TRBD2 (5 bases). The CDR3 loop spans 16 amino acids. V was cut by 1 base and J by 2 bases, with 13 bases left in between. Germline lookup yields CDR1 SGHTA and CDR2 FQGNSA.

The chain uses TRBV5-4 and TRBJ2-1; possible D gene TRBD2, 6 bases. CDR1 is SGHNT and CDR2 is YYREEE in the germline V gene (reference sequence). CDR3 length: 16 amino acids. V was pared by 3 bases and J by 4 bases, with 17 bases between. CDR3 loop: CASSSTAGNEYNEQFF. The CDR3 DNA sequence: TGTGCCAGCAGCTCCACAGCGGGTAACGAATACAATGAGCAGTTCTTC.